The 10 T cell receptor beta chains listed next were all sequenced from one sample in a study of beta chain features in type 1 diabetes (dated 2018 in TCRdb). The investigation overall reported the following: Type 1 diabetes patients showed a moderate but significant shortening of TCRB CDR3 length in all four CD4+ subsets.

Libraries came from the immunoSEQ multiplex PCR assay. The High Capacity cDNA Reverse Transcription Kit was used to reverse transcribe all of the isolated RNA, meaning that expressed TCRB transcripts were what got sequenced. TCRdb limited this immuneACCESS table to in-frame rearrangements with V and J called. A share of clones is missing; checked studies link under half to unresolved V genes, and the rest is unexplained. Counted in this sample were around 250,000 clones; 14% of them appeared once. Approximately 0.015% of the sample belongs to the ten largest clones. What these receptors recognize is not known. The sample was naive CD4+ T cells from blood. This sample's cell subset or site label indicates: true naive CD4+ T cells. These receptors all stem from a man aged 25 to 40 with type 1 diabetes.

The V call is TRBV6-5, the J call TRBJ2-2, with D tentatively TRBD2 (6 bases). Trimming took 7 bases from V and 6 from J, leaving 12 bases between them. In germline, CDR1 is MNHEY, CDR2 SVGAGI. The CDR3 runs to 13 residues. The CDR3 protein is CASTDPGAGELFF. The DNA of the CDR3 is TGTGCCAGCACCGATCCGGGGGCCGGGGAGCTGTTTTTT.

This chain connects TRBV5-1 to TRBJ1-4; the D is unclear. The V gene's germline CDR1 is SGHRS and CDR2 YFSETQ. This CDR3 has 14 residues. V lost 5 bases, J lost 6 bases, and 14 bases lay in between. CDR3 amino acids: CASSGLDSDEKLFF. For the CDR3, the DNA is TGCGCCAGCAGTGGCTTGGATAGCGATGAAAAACTGTTTTTT.

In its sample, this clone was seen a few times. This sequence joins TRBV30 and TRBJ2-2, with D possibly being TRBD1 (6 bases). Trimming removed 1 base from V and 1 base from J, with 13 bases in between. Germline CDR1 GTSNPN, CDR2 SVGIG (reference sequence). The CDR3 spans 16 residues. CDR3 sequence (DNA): TGTGCCTGGAGTGGGGACGGGACACAGAACACCGGGGAGCTGTTTTTT. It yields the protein CAWSGDGTQNTGELFF.

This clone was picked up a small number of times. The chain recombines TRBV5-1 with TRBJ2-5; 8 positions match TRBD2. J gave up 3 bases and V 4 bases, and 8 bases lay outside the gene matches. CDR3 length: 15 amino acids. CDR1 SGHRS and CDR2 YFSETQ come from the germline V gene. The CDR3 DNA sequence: TGCGCCAGCAGCGGGTCCGGGACTAGGGAAGAGACCCAGTACTTC. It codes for CASSGSGTREETQYF.

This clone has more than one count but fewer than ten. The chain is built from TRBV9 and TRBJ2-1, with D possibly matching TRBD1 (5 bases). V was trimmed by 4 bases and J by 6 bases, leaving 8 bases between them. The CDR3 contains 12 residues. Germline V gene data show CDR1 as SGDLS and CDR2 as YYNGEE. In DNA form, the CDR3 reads TGTGCCAGCAGCCCAGGGTTCAATGAGCAGTTCTTC. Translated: CASSPGFNEQFF.

The CDR3 sequence is CASSFGLAGSRNEQFF. The CDR3 DNA reads as TGTGCCAGCAGCTTTGGACTAGCGGGGAGTAGGAATGAGCAGTTCTTC. The chain has TRBV7-9 and TRBJ2-1; TRBD2 matches 12 bases. Trimming took 3 bases from V and 7 from J; bases not matched to a gene: 7. Germline loops: CDR1 SEHNR, CDR2 FQNEAQ (reference sequence). The CDR3 totals 16 residues.

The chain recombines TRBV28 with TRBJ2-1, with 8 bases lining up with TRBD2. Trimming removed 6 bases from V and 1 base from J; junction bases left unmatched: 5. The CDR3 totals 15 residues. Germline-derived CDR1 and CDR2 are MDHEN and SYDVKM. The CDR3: CASRSGGLSYNEQFF. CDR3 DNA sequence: TGTGCCAGCAGATCGGGGGGGTTGTCCTACAATGAGCAGTTCTTC.

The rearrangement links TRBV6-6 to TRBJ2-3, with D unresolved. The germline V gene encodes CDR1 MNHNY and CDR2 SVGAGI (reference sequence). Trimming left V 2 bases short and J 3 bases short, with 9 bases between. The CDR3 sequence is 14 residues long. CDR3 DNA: TGTGCCAGCAGTTACGGTTGGCGGACAGATACGCAGTATTTT. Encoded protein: CASSYGWRTDTQYF.

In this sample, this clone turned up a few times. The CDR3 DNA sequence: TGTGCCTGGAGTTTATTAGTTCAAGAGACCCAGTACTTC. It translates to CAWSLLVQETQYF. This rearrangement joins TRBV30 to TRBJ2-5; no clear D gene. Germline values: CDR1 GTSNPN, CDR2 SVGIG (reference sequence). This CDR3 is built from 13 residues. V lost 2 bases, J lost 2 bases, and 9 bases lay in between.

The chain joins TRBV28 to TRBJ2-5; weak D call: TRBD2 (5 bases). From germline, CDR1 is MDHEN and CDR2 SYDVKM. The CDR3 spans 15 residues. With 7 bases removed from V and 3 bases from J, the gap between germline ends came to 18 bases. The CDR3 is CASNSRRGMEETQYF. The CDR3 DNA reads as TGTGCCAGCAACAGCCGCCGGGGTATGGAAGAGACCCAGTACTTC.